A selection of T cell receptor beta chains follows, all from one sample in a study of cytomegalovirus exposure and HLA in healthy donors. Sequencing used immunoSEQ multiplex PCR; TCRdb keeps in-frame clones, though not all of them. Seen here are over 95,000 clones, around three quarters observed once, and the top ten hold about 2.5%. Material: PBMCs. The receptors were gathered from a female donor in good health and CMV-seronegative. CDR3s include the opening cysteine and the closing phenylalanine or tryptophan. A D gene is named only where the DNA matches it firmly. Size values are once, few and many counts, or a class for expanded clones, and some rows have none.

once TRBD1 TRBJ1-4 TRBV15 TGTGCCACCAGCAGAGATCGACAGGGACTGTTTTTT CATSRDRQGLFF
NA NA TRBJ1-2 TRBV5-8 TGTGCCAGCAGCTTCGCAGGAACGGACTATGGCTACACCTTC CASSFAGTDYGYTF
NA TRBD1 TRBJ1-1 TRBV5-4 TGTGCCAGCAGCTTGACGTTCGGACAGGGGAACACTGAAGCTTTCTTT CASSLTFGQGNTEAFF
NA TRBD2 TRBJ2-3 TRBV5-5 TGTGCCAGCAGCTTGCGTAGCGGGGGGGGCCATAACCCTAGCACAGATACGCAGTATTTT CASSLRSGGGHNPSTDTQYF
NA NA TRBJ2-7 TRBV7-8 TGTGCCAGCAGCTTAGCGGGGGGACGCTACGAGCAGTACTTC CASSLAGGRYEQYF
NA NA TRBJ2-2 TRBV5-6 TGTGCCAGCAGCTTGGGACGGGAGCTGGTTTTT CASSLGRELVF
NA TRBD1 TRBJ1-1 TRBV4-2 TGTGCCAGCAGCCAAGATTTAGGGACAGGGGTTGAAGCTTTCTTT CASSQDLGTGVEAFF
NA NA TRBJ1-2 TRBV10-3 TGTGCCATCAGTGAGTCGACAGATACCTATGGCTACACCTTC CAISESTDTYGYTF
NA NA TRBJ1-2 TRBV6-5 TGTGCCAGCAGTTACGGGGCCGAATATGGCTACACCTTC CASSYGAEYGYTF
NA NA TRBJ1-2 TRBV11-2 TGTGCCAGCAGCCCTAACCCCACAGGGATCTATGGCTACACCTTC CASSPNPTGIYGYTF
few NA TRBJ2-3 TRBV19 TGTGCCAGTACGTCCCGGGACTGGGCAGATACGCAGTATTTT CASTSRDWADTQYF
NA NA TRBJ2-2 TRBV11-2 TGTGCCAGCAGCCCAAACACCGGGGAGCTGTTTTTT CASSPNTGELFF
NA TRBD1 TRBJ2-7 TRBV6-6 TGTGCCAGCAGTGCCTACTCCCGGGACAGGGGGGACGAGCAGTACTTC CASSAYSRDRGDEQYF
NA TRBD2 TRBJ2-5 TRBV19 TGTGCCAGTAGTACTAGCGGGGGCCGGGAGACCCAGTACTTC CASSTSGGRETQYF
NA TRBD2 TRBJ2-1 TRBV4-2 TGTGCCAGCAGCCAAGATAGCACTAGCGGGGGGGAGGAGCAGTTCTTC CASSQDSTSGGEEQFF
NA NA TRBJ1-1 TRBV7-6 TGTGCCAGCAGCTTAGATGGCAGTATGAACACTGAAGCTTTCTTT CASSLDGSMNTEAFF
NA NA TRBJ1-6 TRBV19 TGTGCCAGTAGTATAAAGGGGATAGGGGATTCACCCCTCCACTTT CASSIKGIGDSPLHF
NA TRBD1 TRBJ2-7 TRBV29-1 TGCAGCGTCAGGACAGGCTCCTACGAGCAGTACTTC CSVRTGSYEQYF
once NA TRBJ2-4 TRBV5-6 TGTGCCAGCAGCTGGGGGTTACAACAGGGAACGGACATTCAGTACTTC CASSWGLQQGTDIQYF
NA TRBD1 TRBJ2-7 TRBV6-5 TGTGCCAGCAGTTCAGGGGGCAGGTCCTACGAGCAGTACTTC CASSSGGRSYEQYF
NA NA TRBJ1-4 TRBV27 TGTGCCAGCAGTCCCGGAGGGAGGTCGGGGGAAAAACTGTTTTTT CASSPGGRSGEKLFF
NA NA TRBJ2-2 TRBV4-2 TGTGCCAGCAGCCAAGACGGCCCCGCAGCTAGTTCCGGGGAGCTGTTTTTT CASSQDGPAASSGELFF
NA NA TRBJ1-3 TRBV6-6 TGTGCCAGCAGCCAGGGGTTAGGAAACACCATATATTTT CASSQGLGNTIYF
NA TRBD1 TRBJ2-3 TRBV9 TGTGCCAGCAGCGTACCCCTTTACAGGGGCGAGGGGGCAGATACGCAGTATTTT CASSVPLYRGEGADTQYF
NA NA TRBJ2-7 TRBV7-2 TGTGCCAGCAGCCTTCCGACAGACGAGCAGTACTTC CASSLPTDEQYF
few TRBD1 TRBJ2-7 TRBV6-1 TGTGCCAGCAGTAGACCCCCGGGACAGGGCTACGAGCAGTACTTC CASSRPPGQGYEQYF
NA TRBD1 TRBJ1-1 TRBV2 TGTGCCAGCAGGAAACAGGGGGGTATGGCTGAAGCTTTCTTT CASRKQGGMAEAFF